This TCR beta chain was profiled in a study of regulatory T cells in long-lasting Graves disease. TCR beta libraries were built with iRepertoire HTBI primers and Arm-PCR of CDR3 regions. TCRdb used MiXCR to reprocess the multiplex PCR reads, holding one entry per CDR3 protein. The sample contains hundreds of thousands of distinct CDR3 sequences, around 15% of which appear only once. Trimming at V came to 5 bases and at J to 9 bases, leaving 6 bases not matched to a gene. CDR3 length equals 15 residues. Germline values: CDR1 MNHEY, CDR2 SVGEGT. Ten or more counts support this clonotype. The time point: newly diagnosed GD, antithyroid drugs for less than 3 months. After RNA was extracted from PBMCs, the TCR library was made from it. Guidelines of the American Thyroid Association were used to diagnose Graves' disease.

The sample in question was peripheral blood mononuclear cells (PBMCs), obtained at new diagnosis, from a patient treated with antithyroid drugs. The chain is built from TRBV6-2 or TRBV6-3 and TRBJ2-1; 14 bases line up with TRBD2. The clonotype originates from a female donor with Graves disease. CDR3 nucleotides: TGTGCCAGCAGTCCTGGGGGACTAGCGGGGGTTGAGCAGTTCTTC. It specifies CASSPGGLAGVEQFF.